This T cell receptor beta chain originates from a study of blood T cells in healthy people across ages. The CDR3 length is 13 residues. Trimming left V 2 bases short and J 7 bases short, with 12 bases between. Germline CDR1 SGHDN, CDR2 FVKESK. A second PCR, run for about 6 to 11 cycles, used a sample-barcoded 5' primer plus a J-beta primer mix. TCRdb reprocessed the 5' RACE reads with MiXCR, giving one entry per CDR3 protein. Here the sample spans over a million distinct CDR3 sequences, 40% to 50% being singletons. Whole-study results and caveats: The unknown donor CMV status may have confounded expanded clonotype changes. One million T cells yielded diversity estimates that were considered underestimates. Roughly linear age-related decline in beta diversity appeared, significant by age about 40.

Of note for this clonotype: Antigen: not known.

The sample taken for sequencing was blood. This sequence originates from a woman aged 55-70 years in good health. The chain employs TRBV14 and TRBJ2-7, with D uncertain. Written as DNA, the CDR3 is TGTGCCAGCAGCCAACCCGGACCCAATGAGCAGTACTTC. Protein sequence: CASSQPGPNEQYF.